A selection of T cell receptor beta chains follows, all from one sample in a study of a mutant IDH1 vaccine in newly diagnosed glioma. The protocol was immunoSEQ multiplex PCR, while the TCRdb copy is restricted to in-frame clones and leaves out a portion. In the table there are approximately 79,000 clones, approximately 85% of which are singletons. Their recognized antigens are unknown. Source: PBMCs, taken from a glioma patient whose treatment included an IDH1 peptide vaccine. The receptors shown here come from a woman aged 45-60 years with glioma. Each CDR3 is given with its conserved first and last residue. The D gene is left open where the match is weak. Size is stated for part of the rows, as once, few or many counts, or as a class when the clone is expanded.

V	size	D	J	DNA	CDR3
TRBV7-9	-	-	TRBJ1-4	TGTGCCAGCAGCATAGGTGGAGAGGGAAAACTGTTTTTT	CASSIGGEGKLFF
TRBV4-1	-	-	TRBJ1-5	TGCGCCAGCAGCCTAGGTGGTTGGGGAAGCAATCAGCCCCAGCATTTT	CASSLGGWGSNQPQHF
TRBV5-1	-	TRBD2	TRBJ2-7	TGCGCCAGCAGGCCTCTAGCGGGAGGGCCGCGGAACGAGCAGTACTTC	CASRPLAGGPRNEQYF
TRBV10-3	-	-	TRBJ2-7	TGTGCCATCAGTGAGTCAGGGAACTACGAGCAGTACTTC	CAISESGNYEQYF
TRBV30	-	TRBD1	TRBJ2-5	TGTGCCTGGAGTGTAGGGACAGGGGAAGGGACCCAGTACTTC	CAWSVGTGEGTQYF
TRBV5-4	-	TRBD1	TRBJ2-4	TGTGCCAGCAGCCCAGACAGGGGAATAACAGCCAAAAACATTCAGTACTTC	CASSPDRGITAKNIQYF
TRBV6-5	-	TRBD1	TRBJ1-5	TGTGCCAGCAGTTTGGGACAGGGGTATCAGCCCCAGCATTTT	CASSLGQGYQPQHF
TRBV7-9	-	TRBD1	TRBJ1-2	TGTGCCAGCAGCTCTGTCGGACAGGGGGAAGGCTACACCTTC	CASSSVGQGEGYTF
TRBV11-2	-	-	TRBJ2-7	TGTGCCAGCAGCTTAGACCCCCACGGCAGGGCTCCTTGGGAGCAGTACTTC	CASSLDPHGRAPWEQYF
TRBV6-5	-	-	TRBJ2-7	TGTGCCAGCAGTGACGGGTCCTACGAGCAGTACTTC	CASSDGSYEQYF
TRBV5-6	few	TRBD1	TRBJ2-3	TGTGCCAGCAGCTTGGGTGGACAGGGTATTGATACGCAGTATTTT	CASSLGGQGIDTQYF
TRBV4-1	-	TRBD1	TRBJ1-4	TGCGCCAGCAGCCAAGGGTACAGGGGACCCGGTGAAAAACTGTTTTTT	CASSQGYRGPGEKLFF
TRBV14	-	-	TRBJ2-2	TGTGCCAGCAGCCACGCCGGGGAGCTGTTTTTT	CASSHAGELFF
TRBV28	once	-	TRBJ1-1	TGTGCCAGCAGTCCGAGGGGCACCGAAGCTTTCTTT	CASSPRGTEAFF
TRBV30	-	TRBD2	TRBJ2-7	TGTGCCTGGAGCCCGGGAGGGGGGTACGAGCAGTACTTC	CAWSPGGGYEQYF
TRBV5-1	-	-	TRBJ1-3	TGCGCCAGCAGCGCCTTCTCTGGAAACACCATATATTTT	CASSAFSGNTIYF
TRBV6-5	-	TRBD2	TRBJ2-3	TGTGCCAGCAGACTTTTAGCGGGAGGCACAGATACGCAGTATTTT	CASRLLAGGTDTQYF
TRBV29-1	few	-	TRBJ1-5	TGCAGCGTCAAGTTTGGCAATCAGCCCCAGCATTTT	CSVKFGNQPQHF
TRBV18	-	-	TRBJ1-1	TGTGCCAGCTCACCATCCCAAACGGCGGGAGCTTTCTTT	CASSPSQTAGAFF
TRBV12-5	-	-	TRBJ1-5	TGTGCTAGTGGTTCGGACTTCGGCCCCCAGCATTTT	CASGSDFGPQHF
TRBV5-4	-	TRBD2	TRBJ2-1	TGTGCCAGCAGCTTGCGACTAGCGGGAGGAAATGAGCAGTTCTTC	CASSLRLAGGNEQFF
TRBV5-6	-	TRBD2	TRBJ2-7	TGTGCCAGCAGCCTCCCGTCCGGGACTAGTGTCGAGCAGTACTTC	CASSLPSGTSVEQYF
TRBV2	-	-	TRBJ2-5	TGTGCCAGCAGTGAGGACACGGTCCAAGAGACCCAGTACTTC	CASSEDTVQETQYF
TRBV30	-	-	TRBJ2-1	TGTGCCTCGGTGGGGGGCTCCTACAATGAGCAGTTCTTC	CASVGGSYNEQFF
TRBV9	-	-	TRBJ1-4	TGTGCCAGCAGCCCGGGTGATGCGGGTAATGAAAAACTGTTTTTT	CASSPGDAGNEKLFF
TRBV15	-	TRBD2	TRBJ2-7	TGTGCCACCAGCAGGGCTAGCGGGAGTTTCCTCTCCTACGAGCAGTACTTC	CATSRASGSFLSYEQYF
TRBV2	-	TRBD2	TRBJ2-1	TGTGCCAGCAGTGACTGGCTAGCGGGAGTTCATGAGCAGTTCTTC	CASSDWLAGVHEQFF
TRBV19	-	-	TRBJ2-7	TGTGCCAGTAGGCAGTCCTACGAGCAGTACTTC	CASRQSYEQYF
TRBV7-3	-	-	TRBJ2-7	TGTGCCAGCAGCTTAAGTAGTAGTTTGTACTACGAGCAGTACTTC	CASSLSSSLYYEQYF
TRBV28	-	-	TRBJ2-1	TGTGCCAGCAGCCGCCCCATCAATGAGCAGTTCTTC	CASSRPINEQFF
TRBV18	-	TRBD1	TRBJ1-4	TGTGCCAGCTCTCTCGGACAGGGAGGGGAAAAACTGTTTTTT	CASSLGQGGEKLFF
TRBV13	-	-	TRBJ1-6	TGTGCCAGCAGCTCGTGGGGTGCTGATTCACCCCTCCACTTT	CASSSWGADSPLHF
TRBV5-1	-	-	TRBJ1-4	TGCGCCAGCAGCTTGGACTGGGGGGGTAATGAAAAACTGTTTTTT	CASSLDWGGNEKLFF
TRBV29-1	-	TRBD1	TRBJ2-5	TGCAGCGACCTGCCCCCGGGACAGGGAGAGACCCAGTACTTC	CSDLPPGQGETQYF
TRBV10-1	-	TRBD2	TRBJ2-1	TGCGCCAGCAGTGACCCCGGACTAGCGGCTAATGAGCAGTTCTTC	CASSDPGLAANEQFF
TRBV7-3	-	-	TRBJ2-1	TGTGCCAGCAGCTCCGACATGGGACCTTACAATGAGCAGTTCTTC	CASSSDMGPYNEQFF
TRBV30	once	-	TRBJ2-7	TGTGCCTGGAGCCCCGGTCCCTACGAGCAGTACTTC	CAWSPGPYEQYF
TRBV7-6	-	-	TRBJ2-1	TGTGCCAGCAGCCGTAGTGGGGAAAAACGCTACAATGAGCAGTTCTTC	CASSRSGEKRYNEQFF
TRBV19	-	-	TRBJ2-6	TGTGCCACCTCGTCGGCAGGGACCCCTGGTGGGGCCAACGTCCTGACTTTC	CATSSAGTPGGANVLTF
TRBV7-9	few	TRBD1	TRBJ2-7	TGTGCCAGCAGCTTAGTTGGGACAGGGGCCTACGAGCAGTACTTC	CASSLVGTGAYEQYF
TRBV2	-	TRBD1	TRBJ2-1	TGTGCCAGCAGCGACAGGGAAGCCCACAATGAGCAGTTCTTC	CASSDREAHNEQFF
TRBV28	-	-	TRBJ1-6	TGTGCCAGCAGTTTAGTCAGGGACGATTCACCCCTCCACTTT	CASSLVRDDSPLHF
TRBV6-6	-	-	TRBJ2-7	TGTGCCAGCAGGTCGACTAGTATGAACGAGCAGTACTTC	CASRSTSMNEQYF
TRBV28	-	-	TRBJ1-5	TGTGCCAGCAGAGGACAGATGGGCAATCAGCCCCAGCATTTT	CASRGQMGNQPQHF
TRBV19	-	-	TRBJ2-1	TGTGCCAGTAGTGTACGGGAGCTGGCGTACAATGAGCAGTTCTTC	CASSVRELAYNEQFF
TRBV19	-	TRBD1	TRBJ2-1	TGTGCCAGTAGTATTCAGGGGGTGGACTACAATGAGCAGTTCTTC	CASSIQGVDYNEQFF
TRBV28	-	-	TRBJ1-1	TGTGCCAGCGAACACCCAACCAGACGGAGGAACACTGAAGCTTTCTTT	CASEHPTRRRNTEAFF
TRBV19	-	TRBD2	TRBJ2-2	TGTGCCAGTAGGGACTTACTAGCGGGAGGCTACACCGGGGAGCTGTTTTTT	CASRDLLAGGYTGELFF
TRBV10-2	once	TRBD2	TRBJ2-5	TGCGCCAGCAGTGAGGGGACTAGCGGGAGTGAGACCCAGTACTTC	CASSEGTSGSETQYF
TRBV5-1	-	-	TRBJ1-5	TGCGCCAGCAGCTTGGGGACCGAGGGGCCCCAGCATTTT	CASSLGTEGPQHF
TRBV30	few	TRBD1	TRBJ1-5	TGTGCCTGGAGTGCGGACAGGAATCAGCCCCAGCATTTT	CAWSADRNQPQHF
TRBV28	-	TRBD1	TRBJ2-7	TGTGCCAGCAGCTGGGACAGTGGCTACGAGCAGTACTTC	CASSWDSGYEQYF
TRBV13	-	-	TRBJ1-1	TGTGCCAGCAGCTTAGGGGCTGGGACGGGGAGGGTCACTGAAGCTTTCTTT	CASSLGAGTGRVTEAFF